This T cell receptor beta chain was identified in a study of T cells in Graves' hyperthyroidism and ophthalmopathy (dated by TCRdb to about 2019). Notes on the research overall: Peripheral blood was collected at initial diagnosis, before any treatment. The 80 to 100 discovery patients were randomly divided into training and test sets at a 7:3 ratio. To identify TCR V-J signatures that set the groups apart, the researchers used a discovery cohort of roughly 100 patients, made up of approximately 43 with Graves' ophthalmopathy and 57 with stable Graves' hyperthyroidism. Prospective prediction of ophthalmopathy was tested in an independent validation cohort consisting of 18 to 20 hyperthyroidism patients and more than 15 patients who later progressed to ophthalmopathy. Thyroid tissue and blood T-cell repertoires from more than five Graves' hyperthyroidism patients were also compared in the study. After sampling, hyperthyroidism patients received methimazole starting at 30 mg daily, and ophthalmopathy patients received high-dose intravenous methylprednisolone. The paper describes TCR Vbeta CDR3 sequencing of 120 to 150 peripheral blood samples, made up of approximately 40 ophthalmopathy patients, approximately 76 hyperthyroidism patients and roughly 17 progressor patients.

A patient counted as having stable Graves' hyperthyroidism if no progression to ophthalmopathy occurred over 18 months of follow-up. The hyperthyroidism patients were between 18 and 65 years old and newly diagnosed, with a disease duration of less than 2 months. The study excluded patients with uncontrolled infections, other autoimmune diseases, pregnancy or lactation. Diagnoses relied on clinical symptoms, serum thyroxine and TRAb, thyroid ultrasound and orbital computed tomography. Ficoll-Paque density gradient centrifugation was used to isolate PBMCs from under 11 ml of fresh peripheral blood. Total RNA was extracted using Trizol reagent, and RNA quality was assessed on an Agilent 2100 Bioanalyzer. After removal of 0 bases from V and 4 bases from J, the junction retains 6 bases not matched to a gene. Per the germline V gene, KGHSH is the CDR1 and LQKENI is the CDR2. The CDR3, cysteine through phenylalanine, is 16 amino acids long. The only DNA kept is the CDR3, 48 bases in frame from the first base.

As concerns this clonotype: This receptor's antigen is unknown. The input lacks base qualities; no much larger clone sits a single base away.

The TCR beta CDR3 regions were amplified from the RNA transcripts. For the first round of RT-PCR on the TCR CDR3, the HTBI primer set was used together with the Qiagen OneStep RT-PCR kit. The libraries were constructed in a second round of multiplex PCR and then size-selected and purified. Libraries were sequenced paired-end with 100 bp reads on an Illumina HiSeq2000. Per the authors' processing: SOAPnuke was used to process the raw data, with reads discarded if the reads contained adapters or uncalled bases, had a mean Phred below 15, or lacked an exact constant-primer or identifier match. High-quality paired reads were merged using COPE v1.2.5, and each unique nucleotide sequence was defined as a clonotype. MiTCR v1.1 was used to align clonotypes to the IMGT TRBV, TRBD and TRBJ reference segments. Analysis was restricted to V-J combinations with a frequency above 0.0001, which covered 99.2% of repertoires. A TCS score was defined as the ratio of F50 (clonal expansion) to E x V (chaos), with BLOSUM62-based TCRdist applied between CDR3 peptides within each V-J. Welch's t-statistics and random forest reduced roughly 530 V-J features to roughly 13, which were used in a naive Bayes classifier (R e1071). TCRdb took the public reads, trimmed them with fastp at Q25, ran MiXCR for clone calling and kept in-frame beta chains. Entries that share a CDR3 protein sequence are merged under the most common genes and DNA. These V and J calls originate from TCRdb's pipeline instead of the authors' own analysis. In this sample the table shows about 500,000 distinct CDR3 sequences, 16% of which occur a single time. The ten largest clones add up to approximately 20% of the sample.

What the work shows at the level of the full study, not this receptor alone: A 13 V-J signature model separated ophthalmopathy from stable hyperthyroidism, with 87.88% sensitivity and 81.08% specificity in cross-validation and 80%/75% in testing. No statistical method was used to set the sample size in advance, and investigators knew the group allocation. During validation, the model predicted progression to ophthalmopathy a median of approximately 6 months ahead of onset, with just under 71% sensitivity and 72% to 85% specificity. Most expanded thyroid clonotypes (frequency above 0.001) were also found in blood, which suggests that blood repertoires may mirror thyroid immune responses.

Recombination linked TRBV18 to TRBJ2-5; TRBD2 lines up with 9 middle nucleotides. The source of this sequence is a woman aged 18 to 35 with Graves' hyperthyroidism. Sequencing used blood. The sequenced DNA is TGTGCCAGCTCACCACCGGCGGGAGGGCCGGGAGAGACCCAGTACTTC. It translates to CASSPPAGGPGETQYF.